Listed below are T cell receptor beta chains from one sample, sequenced in a study of shared clonotypes between healthy human individuals. Sequencing was performed with immunoSEQ multiplex PCR; in TCRdb, only in-frame clones are kept and a portion is missing. The sample lists approximately 2,200,000 clones, roughly 91% occurring once. Sequenced input: naive CD8+ T cells from PBMCs. These receptors were obtained from a man between 18 and 35 years old in good health. Some clones in this sample may be carry-over from other donors' samples. CDR3s include the opening cysteine and the closing phenylalanine or tryptophan. D genes are given only for firm matches. The size of a clone is reported for some rows only, either as once, few or many, or as a class for expanded clones.

J gene: TRBJ1-5
D gene: .
V gene: TRBV6-1
clone size: once
CDR3 protein: CASSVEIEERGQPQHF
CDR3 DNA: TGTGCCAGCAGTGTTGAAATTGAGGAGAGAGGTCAGCCCCAGCATTTT

J gene: TRBJ1-4
D gene: .
V gene: TRBV5-1
clone size: .
CDR3 protein: CASGGPPEEEKLFF
CDR3 DNA: TGCGCCAGCGGGGGGCCCCCCGAGGAGGAAAAACTGTTTTTT

J gene: TRBJ2-7
D gene: TRBD1
V gene: TRBV9
clone size: .
CDR3 protein: CASSVGNRGQVYEQYF
CDR3 DNA: TGTGCCAGCAGCGTAGGTAACCGCGGACAGGTCTACGAGCAGTACTTC

J gene: TRBJ2-3
D gene: .
V gene: TRBV11-2
clone size: .
CDR3 protein: CASSSLPATDTQYF
CDR3 DNA: TGTGCCAGCAGCTCCCTCCCTGCGACAGATACGCAGTATTTT

J gene: TRBJ1-3
D gene: .
V gene: TRBV4-1
clone size: .
CDR3 protein: CASSQYRGASGNTIYF
CDR3 DNA: TGCGCCAGCAGCCAGTACCGGGGAGCCTCTGGAAACACCATATATTTT

J gene: TRBJ1-3
D gene: .
V gene: TRBV5-6
clone size: .
CDR3 protein: CASSLSFTGNTIYF
CDR3 DNA: TGTGCCAGCAGCTTGAGCTTTACTGGAAACACCATATATTTT

J gene: TRBJ2-2
D gene: .
V gene: TRBV13
clone size: .
CDR3 protein: CASSFDSSGELFF
CDR3 DNA: TGTGCCAGCAGCTTCGACTCCTCCGGGGAGCTGTTTTTT

J gene: TRBJ1-5
D gene: .
V gene: TRBV6-6
clone size: .
CDR3 protein: CASSEGDHQPQHF
CDR3 DNA: TGTGCCAGCTCCGAGGGAGACCATCAGCCCCAGCATTTT

J gene: TRBJ2-7
D gene: .
V gene: TRBV4-1
clone size: .
CDR3 protein: CASSQGPGTPGEQYF
CDR3 DNA: TGCGCCAGCAGCCAAGGGCCCGGGACGCCGGGGGAGCAGTACTTC

J gene: TRBJ2-7
D gene: TRBD2
V gene: TRBV10-3
clone size: .
CDR3 protein: CAISGGLEPEQYF
CDR3 DNA: TGTGCCATCAGTGGTGGACTAGAGCCCGAGCAGTACTTC

J gene: TRBJ2-3
D gene: .
V gene: TRBV27
clone size: .
CDR3 protein: CASSSAWRDTQYF
CDR3 DNA: TGTGCCAGCAGTTCCGCTTGGAGGGATACGCAGTATTTT

J gene: TRBJ2-7
D gene: TRBD2
V gene: TRBV5-4
clone size: .
CDR3 protein: CASSRTSGRRDEQYF
CDR3 DNA: TGTGCCAGCAGCCGGACTAGCGGGAGGAGGGACGAGCAGTACTTC

J gene: TRBJ1-3
D gene: .
V gene: TRBV9
clone size: .
CDR3 protein: CASSLGTTGNTIYF
CDR3 DNA: TGTGCCAGCAGCCTCGGGACAACTGGAAACACCATATATTTT

J gene: TRBJ2-5
D gene: .
V gene: TRBV27
clone size: once
CDR3 protein: CASSLWGEETQYF
CDR3 DNA: TGTGCCAGCAGTTTGTGGGGAGAAGAGACCCAGTACTTC

J gene: TRBJ1-5
D gene: .
V gene: TRBV27
clone size: .
CDR3 protein: CASSFGGNQPQHF
CDR3 DNA: TGTGCCAGCAGTTTCGGGGGCAATCAGCCCCAGCATTTT

J gene: TRBJ2-7
D gene: TRBD2
V gene: TRBV29-1
clone size: .
CDR3 protein: CSVLLAGTSYEQYF
CDR3 DNA: TGCAGCGTGCTATTAGCGGGGACTTCCTACGAGCAGTACTTC

J gene: TRBJ1-4
D gene: .
V gene: TRBV6-5
clone size: .
CDR3 protein: CASSPRTAPNEKLFF
CDR3 DNA: TGTGCCAGCAGTCCGAGGACGGCTCCGAATGAAAAACTGTTTTTT

J gene: TRBJ1-2
D gene: TRBD1
V gene: TRBV19
clone size: .
CDR3 protein: CASSPRTGDGYTF
CDR3 DNA: TGTGCCAGTAGTCCCCGGACAGGAGATGGCTACACCTTC

J gene: TRBJ2-1
D gene: TRBD2
V gene: TRBV13
clone size: .
CDR3 protein: CASGLLAGGYNEQFF
CDR3 DNA: TGTGCCAGCGGATTGCTAGCGGGAGGCTACAATGAGCAGTTCTTC